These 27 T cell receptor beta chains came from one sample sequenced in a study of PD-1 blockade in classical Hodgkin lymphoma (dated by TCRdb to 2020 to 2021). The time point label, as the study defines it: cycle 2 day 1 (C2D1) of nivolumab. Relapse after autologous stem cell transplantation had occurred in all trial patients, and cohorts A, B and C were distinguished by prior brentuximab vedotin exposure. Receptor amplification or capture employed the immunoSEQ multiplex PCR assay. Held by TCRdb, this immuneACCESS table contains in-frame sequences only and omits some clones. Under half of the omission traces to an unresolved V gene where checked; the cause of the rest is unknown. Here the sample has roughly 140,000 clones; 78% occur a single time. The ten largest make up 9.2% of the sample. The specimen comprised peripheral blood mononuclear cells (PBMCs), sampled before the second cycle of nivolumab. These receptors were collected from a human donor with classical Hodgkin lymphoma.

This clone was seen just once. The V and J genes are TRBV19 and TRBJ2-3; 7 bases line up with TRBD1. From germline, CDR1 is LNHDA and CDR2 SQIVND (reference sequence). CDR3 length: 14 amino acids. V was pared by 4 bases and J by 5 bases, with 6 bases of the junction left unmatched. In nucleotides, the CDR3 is TGTGCCAGTAGTACAGGGGGTATTGGAGATACGCAGTATTTT. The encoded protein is CASSTGGIGDTQYF.

CDR3 loop: CASTDGQGYGNTIYF. CDR3 nucleotide sequence: TGTGCCAGCACCGACGGACAGGGGTATGGAAACACCATATATTTT. The chain couples TRBV6-4 to TRBJ1-3; 9 bases agree with TRBD1. The ends lost 7 bases at V and 3 bases at J; junction bases unmatched: 7. From germline, CDR1 is MRHNA and CDR2 SNTAGT. The CDR3 runs 15 residues.

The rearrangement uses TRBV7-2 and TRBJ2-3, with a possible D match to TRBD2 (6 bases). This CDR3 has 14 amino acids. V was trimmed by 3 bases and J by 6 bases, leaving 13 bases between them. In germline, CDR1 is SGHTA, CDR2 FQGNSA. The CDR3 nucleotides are TGTGCCAGCAGCTTCCGTGGAGGAGGGGATACGCAGTATTTT. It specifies CASSFRGGGDTQYF.

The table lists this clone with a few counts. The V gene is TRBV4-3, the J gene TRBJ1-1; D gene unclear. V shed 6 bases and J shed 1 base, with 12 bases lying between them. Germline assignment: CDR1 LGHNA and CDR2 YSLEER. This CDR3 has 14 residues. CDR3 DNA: TGCGCCAGCAGTGTACAGTTAGGGAACACTGAAGCTTTCTTT. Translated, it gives CASSVQLGNTEAFF.

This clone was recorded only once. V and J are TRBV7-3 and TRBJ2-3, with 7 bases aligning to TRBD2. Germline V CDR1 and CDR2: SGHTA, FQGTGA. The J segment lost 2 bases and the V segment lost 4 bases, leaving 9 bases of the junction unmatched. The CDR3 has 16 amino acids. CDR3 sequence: CASSSTSDSFTDTQYF. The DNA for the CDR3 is TGTGCCAGCAGCTCCACTAGCGACTCCTTCACAGATACGCAGTATTTT.

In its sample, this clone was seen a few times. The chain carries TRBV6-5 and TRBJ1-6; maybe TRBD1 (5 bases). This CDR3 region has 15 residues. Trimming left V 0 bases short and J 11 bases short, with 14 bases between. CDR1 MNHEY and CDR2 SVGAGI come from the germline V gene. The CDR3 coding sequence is TGTGCCAGCAGTTACTCCGCAGGGATGAGGCCACCCCTCCACTTT. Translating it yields CASSYSAGMRPPLHF.

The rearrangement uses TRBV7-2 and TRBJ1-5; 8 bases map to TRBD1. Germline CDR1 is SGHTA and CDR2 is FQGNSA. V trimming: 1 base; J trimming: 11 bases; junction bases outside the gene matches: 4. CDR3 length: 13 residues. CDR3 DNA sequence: TGTGCCAGCAGCTTAGACAGGGGGGCGTCCCAGCATTTT. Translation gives CASSLDRGASQHF.

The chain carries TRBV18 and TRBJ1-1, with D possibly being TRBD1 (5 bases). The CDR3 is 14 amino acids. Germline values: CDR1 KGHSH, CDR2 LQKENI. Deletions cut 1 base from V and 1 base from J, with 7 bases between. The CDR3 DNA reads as TGTGCCAGCTCACCACTGGGGGGGAACACTGAAGCTTTCTTT. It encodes CASSPLGGNTEAFF.

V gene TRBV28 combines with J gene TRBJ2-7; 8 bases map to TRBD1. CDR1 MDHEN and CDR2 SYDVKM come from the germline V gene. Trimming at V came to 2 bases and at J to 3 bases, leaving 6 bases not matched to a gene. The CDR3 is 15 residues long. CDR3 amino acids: CASSLRRTGNYEQYF. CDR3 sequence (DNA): TGTGCCAGCAGTTTAAGAAGGACAGGGAACTACGAGCAGTACTTC.

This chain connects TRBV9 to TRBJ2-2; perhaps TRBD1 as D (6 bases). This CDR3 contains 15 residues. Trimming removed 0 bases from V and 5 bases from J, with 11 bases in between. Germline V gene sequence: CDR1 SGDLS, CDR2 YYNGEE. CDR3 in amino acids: CASSVGGRETGELFF. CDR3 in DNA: TGTGCCAGCAGCGTAGGGGGGCGCGAAACCGGGGAGCTGTTTTTT.

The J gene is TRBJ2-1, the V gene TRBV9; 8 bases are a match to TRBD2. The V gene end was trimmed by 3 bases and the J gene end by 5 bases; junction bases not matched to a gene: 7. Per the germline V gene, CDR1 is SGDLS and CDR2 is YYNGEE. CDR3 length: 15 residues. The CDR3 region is CASSGERGRHNEQFF. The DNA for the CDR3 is TGTGCCAGCAGCGGGGAGCGGGGGAGACACAATGAGCAGTTCTTC.

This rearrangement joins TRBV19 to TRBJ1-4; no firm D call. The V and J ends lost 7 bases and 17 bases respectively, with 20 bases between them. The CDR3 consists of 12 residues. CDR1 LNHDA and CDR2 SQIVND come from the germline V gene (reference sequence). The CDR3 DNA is TGTGCCAGTACCAACACCGGTATTTTAGTTTTTTTT. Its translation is CASTNTGILVFF.

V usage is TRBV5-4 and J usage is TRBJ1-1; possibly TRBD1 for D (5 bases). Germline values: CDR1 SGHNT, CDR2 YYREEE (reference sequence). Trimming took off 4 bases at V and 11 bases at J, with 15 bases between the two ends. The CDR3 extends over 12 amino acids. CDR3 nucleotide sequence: TGTGCCAGCAGCGGAGCCGGGGGGAGCGCTTTCTTT. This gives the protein CASSGAGGSAFF.

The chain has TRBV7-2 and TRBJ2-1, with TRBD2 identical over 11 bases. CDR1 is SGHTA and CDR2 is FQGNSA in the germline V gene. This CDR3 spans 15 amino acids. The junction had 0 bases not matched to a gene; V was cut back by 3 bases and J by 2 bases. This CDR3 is CASSLTSGTYNEQFF. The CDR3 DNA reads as TGTGCCAGCAGCTTGACTAGCGGGACCTACAATGAGCAGTTCTTC.

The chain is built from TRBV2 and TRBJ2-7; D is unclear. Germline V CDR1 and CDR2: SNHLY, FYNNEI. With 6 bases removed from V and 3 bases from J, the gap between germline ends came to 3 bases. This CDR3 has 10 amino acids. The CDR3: CASRNYEQYF. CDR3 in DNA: TGTGCCAGCAGGAACTACGAGCAGTACTTC.

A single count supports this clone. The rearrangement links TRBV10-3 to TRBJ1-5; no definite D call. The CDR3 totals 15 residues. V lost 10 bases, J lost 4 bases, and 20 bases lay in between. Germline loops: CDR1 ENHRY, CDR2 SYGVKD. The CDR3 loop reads CATLSQKGPNQPQHF. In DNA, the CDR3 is TGTGCCACCCTCTCTCAGAAGGGCCCAAATCAGCCCCAGCATTTT.

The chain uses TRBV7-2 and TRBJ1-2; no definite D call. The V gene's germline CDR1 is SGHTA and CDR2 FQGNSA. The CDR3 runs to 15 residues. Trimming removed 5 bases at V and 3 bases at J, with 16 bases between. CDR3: CASSPSSGRDYGYTF. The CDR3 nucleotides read TGTGCCAGCAGCCCTTCGTCCGGGAGAGACTATGGCTACACCTTC. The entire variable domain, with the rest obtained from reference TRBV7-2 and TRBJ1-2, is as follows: GAGVSQSPSNKVTEKGKDVELRCDPISGHTALYWYRQSLGQGLEFLIYFQGNSAPDKSGLPSDRFSAERTGGSVSTLTIQRTQQEDSAVYLCASSPSSGRDYGYTFGSGTRLTVV.

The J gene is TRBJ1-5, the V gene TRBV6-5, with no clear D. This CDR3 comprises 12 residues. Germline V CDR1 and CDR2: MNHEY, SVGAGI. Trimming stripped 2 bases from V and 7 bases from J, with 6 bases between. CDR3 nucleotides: TGTGCCAGCAGTTACGTACGACAGCCCCAGCATTTT. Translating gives CASSYVRQPQHF.

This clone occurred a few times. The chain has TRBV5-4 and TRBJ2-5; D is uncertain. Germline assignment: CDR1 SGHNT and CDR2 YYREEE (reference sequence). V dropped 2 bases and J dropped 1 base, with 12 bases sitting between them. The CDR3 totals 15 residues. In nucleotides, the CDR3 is TGTGCCAGCAGCTTATGGACGTATGGCCAAGAGACCCAGTACTTC. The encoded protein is CASSLWTYGQETQYF.

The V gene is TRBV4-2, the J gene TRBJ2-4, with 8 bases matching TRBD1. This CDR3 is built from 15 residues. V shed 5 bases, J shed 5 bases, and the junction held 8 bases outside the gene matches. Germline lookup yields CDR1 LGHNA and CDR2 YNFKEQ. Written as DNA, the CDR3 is TGTGCCAGCAGCTCCCGGACAGGGACGGAAAACATTCAGTACTTC. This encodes CASSSRTGTENIQYF.

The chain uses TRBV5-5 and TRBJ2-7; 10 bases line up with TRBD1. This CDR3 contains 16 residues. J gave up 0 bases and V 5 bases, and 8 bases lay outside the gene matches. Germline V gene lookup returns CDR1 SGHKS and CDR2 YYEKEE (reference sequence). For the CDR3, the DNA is TGTGCCAGCAGTTGGACAGGGGGAACGGTCTCCTACGAGCAGTACTTC. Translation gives CASSWTGGTVSYEQYF.

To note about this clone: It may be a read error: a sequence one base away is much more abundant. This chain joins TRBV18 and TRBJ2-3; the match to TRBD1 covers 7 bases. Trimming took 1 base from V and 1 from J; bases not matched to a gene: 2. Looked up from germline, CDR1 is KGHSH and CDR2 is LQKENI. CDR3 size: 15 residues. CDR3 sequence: CASSPQGQRTDTQYF. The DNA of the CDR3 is TGTGCCAGCTCACCACAGGGACAGCGCACAGATACGCAGTATTTT.

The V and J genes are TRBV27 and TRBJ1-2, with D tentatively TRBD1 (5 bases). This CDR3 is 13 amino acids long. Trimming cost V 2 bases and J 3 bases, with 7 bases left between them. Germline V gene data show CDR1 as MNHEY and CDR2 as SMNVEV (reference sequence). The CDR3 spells CASSLTGDYGYTF. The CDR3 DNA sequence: TGTGCCAGCAGTTTAACAGGAGACTATGGCTACACCTTC.

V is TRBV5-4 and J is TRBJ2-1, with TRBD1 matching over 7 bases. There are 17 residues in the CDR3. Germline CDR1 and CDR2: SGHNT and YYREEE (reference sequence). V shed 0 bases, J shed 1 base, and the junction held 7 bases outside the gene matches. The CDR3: CASSLAARGPSYNEQFF. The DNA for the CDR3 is TGTGCCAGCAGCTTGGCAGCTAGGGGGCCGTCCTACAATGAGCAGTTCTTC. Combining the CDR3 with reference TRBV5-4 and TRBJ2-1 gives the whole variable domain ETGVTQSPTHLIKTRGQQVTLRCSSQSGHNTVSWYQQALGQGPQFIFQYYREEENGRGNFPPRFSGLQFPNYSSELNVNALELDDSALYLCASSLAARGPSYNEQFFGPGTRLTVL.

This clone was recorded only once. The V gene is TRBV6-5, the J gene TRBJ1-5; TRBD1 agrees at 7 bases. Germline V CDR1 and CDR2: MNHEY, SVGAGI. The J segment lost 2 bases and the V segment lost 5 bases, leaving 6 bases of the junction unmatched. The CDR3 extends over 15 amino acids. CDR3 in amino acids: CASSRQGVGNQPQHF. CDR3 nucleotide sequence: TGTGCCAGCAGTCGACAGGGCGTGGGCAATCAGCCCCAGCATTTT.

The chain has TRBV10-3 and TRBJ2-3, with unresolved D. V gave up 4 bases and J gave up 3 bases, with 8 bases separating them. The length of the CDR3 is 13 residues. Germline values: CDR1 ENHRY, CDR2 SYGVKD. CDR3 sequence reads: CAISVTETDTQYF. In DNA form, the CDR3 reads TGTGCCATCAGTGTTACTGAGACAGATACGCAGTATTTT.

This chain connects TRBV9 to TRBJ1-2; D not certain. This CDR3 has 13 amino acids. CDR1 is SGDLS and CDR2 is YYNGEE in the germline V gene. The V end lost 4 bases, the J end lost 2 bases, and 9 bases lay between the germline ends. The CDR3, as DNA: TGTGCCAGCAGCCCGCGGAACAACTATGGCTACACCTTC. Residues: CASSPRNNYGYTF.